This T cell receptor (beta chain) was recorded in a study of cytomegalovirus exposure and HLA in healthy donors (dated 2017 in TCRdb). A note on the overall study: According to an earlier analysis of a few hundred of the donors, roughly 180 million T cells yielded some 120 million unique TCR beta sequences and more than 250 Gb of sequence data. Around 300 gigabases of sequencing data and 70 million to 85 million unique TCR sequences were included in an early release covering over 600 HLA-typed donors. Of the 350 to 450 genotyped donors, 81% fell in the genetic ancestry cluster associated with self-reported Caucasian donors. The study was designed to test whether signatures of past pathogen exposure could be identified by cataloging public T cell receptors. The study used immunosequencing to profile the T cell repertoires of approximately 650 subjects and linked those repertoires to cytomegalovirus serostatus. In addition to the first cohort of 650 to 750 subjects, a separate validation cohort of about 120 different subjects was used. High-throughput TCR immunosequencing, statistical association of individual TCRs with disease status, and machine learning were combined to predict cytomegalovirus infection status. In a later analysis, previously published TCR beta repertoires from 500 to 750 donors were re-analyzed and high-resolution HLA genotyping was added so that TCR occurrence patterns could be studied. In the later analysis, no new phenotypic data were used to find candidate immune exposures; instead, reliance was placed on TCR beta sequences and their occurrence across donors. In an earlier analysis of about 590 of the donors, high-throughput TCR beta sequencing was used to judge whether each TCR beta V gene segment behaved as functional or pseudogenic. Donor age, sex, ethnicity and CMV serostatus were collected together with the repertoire data. A later genetic analysis took genome-wide SNP genotypes for about 55% of the 666 donors and used that subset as a discovery cohort. All discovery cohort repertoires had been generated using a single sequencing platform. Both class I and class II loci were covered by HLA typing, at four-digit resolution. The number of typed donors differed by locus: roughly 620-640 for A, B, C, DRB1 and DQB1; some 540 for DQA1; 606 for DPA1; and some 430 for DPB1. Four to six DR-DQ haplotypes were handled as single units for association and clustering, since linkage in the cohort was strong. Among roughly 400 genotyped donors of the cohort, an average of about 240,000 unique TCR beta nucleotide sequences was sequenced per donor, of which approximately 19% were non-productive. What the authors observed across the whole study: In the study, approximately 160 TCR beta chains were listed as associated with cytomegalovirus. A later genetic analysis reported fewer N-insertions in productive TCRs among donors in an Asian-associated ancestry cluster than the roughly 700-donor mean. A later genetic analysis associated a missense DCLRE1C variant with V-gene and J-gene trimming of TCR beta chains, and an independent cohort replicated the association. According to the authors, the approach could potentially be generalized to other disease states and immunological phenotypes. A further reported finding was that TCR beta sequences accurately predicted the HLA-A and HLA-B alleles for most subjects in the first cohort. Most TCR sequences were observed very rarely across donors, whereas some public TCRs were present in many individuals. A later analysis found that most CMV-associated TCR beta chains appeared HLA-restricted, with HLA associations seemingly driven largely by CMV exposure. Compared with equally common non-associated chains, HLA-associated TCR beta chains in a later analysis were more clonally expanded and had lower generation probabilities. The 87-base-pair reads could not distinguish some IMGT-functional V segments, including TRBV6-2 and TRBV6-3, so those segments were excluded. Because some donors lacked HLA typing at each locus, the association tests relied only on the typed subset. The classifier was reported to diagnose cytomegalovirus status with high specificity and sensitivity in both the original cohort and the validation cohort. This cohort had only TCR beta chains sequenced, and the lack of alpha or paired-chain data limited which features could be detected. In an earlier analysis of about 550 of the donors, most TCR beta V segments were observed in productive rearrangements about 87% or about 30% of the time, broadly matching IMGT annotations. When HLA alleles, especially DR and DQ, strongly co-occurred, TCR associations were difficult to assign to individual alleles. CMV serostatus was the only immune exposure information available for the cohort. A few of the identified cytomegalovirus-associated TCR beta chains were confirmed in vitro to be specific for cytomegalovirus antigens. According to a later analysis, parvovirus B19, influenza, CMV and Epstein-Barr virus appeared linked to several top co-occurrence clusters. According to a later analysis, TCR association rates differed among HLA loci, with DRB1 alleles showing the most associated TCRs and HLA-C alleles showing the fewest. The earlier analysis of 587 of the donors excluded over 15 rarely observed V segments, including chromosome 9 orphons, because counts were too low. Correlated functional status among segregating V segments might be attributable to linkage disequilibrium, but an unknown experimental factor could not be ruled out. The presence/absence analyses assumed that sequencing depth was roughly uniform across donors, and that assumption may not be true. At a false discovery rate of 0.05, a later analysis linked 16,951 TCR beta sequences to specific HLA alleles. A group of highly shared sequence variants was considered likely to be a technical artifact of the sequencing pipeline.

On this clone: What antigen it recognizes has not been identified.

The cohort consisted of 600 or so healthy bone marrow donors. All cohort members were sampled while nominally healthy, although unrecorded immune exposures were likely present. The donor was CMV seropositive and was included in the group of some 290 seropositive cohort members. A peripheral blood sample was collected from each donor, and TCR beta sequencing was performed on peripheral blood mononuclear cells. The Qiagen DNeasy Blood Extraction Kit was used to extract genomic DNA from the blood cell samples. Libraries were constructed by the immunoSEQ multiplex PCR assay. The multiplex PCR relied on a mix of 60 forward primers for TCR Vbeta segments and 13 reverse primers for TCR Jbeta segments. The CDR3 region of rearranged TCR beta genes was amplified from genomic DNA by a multiplex PCR assay. The Illumina HiSeq System was used to sequence the amplified TCR beta libraries as 87-base-pair reads. The authors' analysis ran thus. In a later analysis, some 80 million unique TCR beta chains were counted across the 650 to 700 repertoires, and roughly 11 million of these chains were shared by at least two donors. Raw reads were error-corrected and collapsed into unique sequences with a nearest-neighbor algorithm that merged closely related sequences to remove PCR and sequencing errors. V, D and J gene segments were assigned by aligning CDR3 sequences to IMGT reference sequences. For a sequence to be retained, a match of at least six nucleotides to both a V gene segment and a J gene segment was required. Rearrangements were called productive when the CDR3 lacked stop codons and stayed in frame with V and J; all others were non-productive. Following IMGT convention, CDR3 was defined as the stretch from the second conserved V-encoded cysteine to the conserved J-encoded phenylalanine. In an earlier analysis of more than 550 of the donors, sequences lacking an unambiguous match to a single V gene segment were excluded. An earlier analysis of 587 of the donors called V segments functional above 56.7% productive rearrangements and segregating when the between-donor standard deviation exceeded 5%. A statistical classification framework was built for diagnosing cytomegalovirus status from the catalog of TCR beta chain sequences. In a later analysis, TCR nucleotide sequences were compared against IMGT/GENE-DB human TR gene sequences so that V and J genes could be assigned. The TCRdist pipeline was used in a later analysis to assign CDR3 sequences and most-parsimonious VDJ recombination scenarios. A later analysis defined each TCR beta chain by its CDR3 amino acid sequence plus V-gene family, and excluded reads lacking a unique V-gene family. In a later analysis, around 650 highly shared, low-generation-probability nucleotide sequences were removed to address suspected cross-contamination and a sequencing artifact. For each public chain, a later analysis derived a clonal expansion index from normalized ranks of inferred template counts within each repertoire. In a later analysis, generation probabilities were computed using a VDJ recombination model fitted to out-of-frame rearrangements, and the results were checked against IGoR. A later analysis scored TCR-TCR, TCR-HLA and TCR-CMV co-occurrence with hypergeometric tests, applying a repertoire-size bias correction to TCR pairs. To estimate false discovery rates, a later analysis permuted the HLA or CMV assignments 20 times. In a later analysis, co-occurring TCRs were grouped using DBSCAN, with TCRdist sequence similarity added in when clustering inside HLA-allele-positive subsets. For co-occurrence clustering, repertoires with fewer than 30,000 or more than 120,000 public chains were excluded, along with four or five repertoires with anomalous nucleotide sharing. This is the immuneACCESS table as TCRdb keeps it, with only in-frame sequences that have V and J called. A part of the clones is gone; compared with another copy, unresolved V genes explain less than half, and the rest is unexplained. Clonal size and the V and J genes are those of that table, whereas D and trimming came from the DNA. The sample has 150,000 to 200,000 clones on record. The top ten constitute 0.7% to 0.8% of the sample.

From V the trimming removes 5 bases and from J it removes 5 bases, while the gene matches leave 9 bases of the junction unaccounted for. As encoded in the germline V gene, CDR1 is MNHEY while CDR2 is SVGAGI. The CDR3 runs 15 amino acids, cysteine and phenylalanine included. Only the CDR3 part of the read is kept: 45 bases, read in frame from the first base. This sequence originates from a woman aged 18-29 years in good health and CMV-seropositive. Rearrangement joined TRBV6-5 to TRBJ1-2, with TRBD1 identical over 9 junction bases. Input material: PBMCs. This receptor carries the CDR3 CASSLTGGAWYGYTF. The nucleotide sequence is given as TGTGCCAGCAGTCTTACAGGGGGCGCGTGGTATGGCTACACCTTC.